This T cell receptor (beta chain) was identified during a study of T cell responses to AZD1222 COVID-19 vaccine. Study-wide results and caveats: The study sampled repertoires only after the peak T cell response. The study identified only five to seven AZD1222 recipients as seropositive at baseline. Recipients of two AZD1222 doses showed rising Spike-specific TCR breadth and depth. The donors showed a predominance of white British ancestry and of females, with possible underestimation of clonal diversity.

Data came from immunoSEQ multiplex PCR; TCRdb stores just in-frame clones and leaves some out. Of 90,000 to 150,000 clones in the sample, roughly 87% were seen once. To note about this clone: Antigen: not known.

This sequence originates from an adult who received the AZD1222 COVID-19 vaccine. Material: peripheral blood, obtained 28 days after the second AZD1222 dose.

The CDR3 loop reads CASSVVSLAGKAGELFF. The DNA for the CDR3 is TGTGCCAGCAGCGTAGTAAGTTTGGCGGGGAAGGCCGGGGAGCTGTTTTTT. The chain has TRBV9 and TRBJ2-2; tentatively, D is TRBD2 (6 bases). The CDR3 sequence is 17 residues long. The germline V and J ends were trimmed by 0 bases and 6 bases, with 18 bases remaining between them. Per germline, CDR1 SGDLS and CDR2 YYNGEE. Full variable domain (rest looked up from reference TRBV9 and TRBJ2-2): DSGVTQTPKHLITATGQRVTLRCSPRSGDLSVYWYQQSLDQGLQFLIQYYNGEERAKGNILERFSAQQFPDLHSELNLSSLELGDSALYFCASSVVSLAGKAGELFFGEGSRLTVL.